The T cell receptor (beta chain) under discussion was sequenced for a study of T cell responses to AZD1222 COVID-19 vaccine (dated by TCRdb to the early 2020s). For the wider study: TCR sequencing was performed for over 230 trial participants, of whom 207 were given two doses of AZD1222 and approximately 25 were given two doses of MenACWY control vaccine. Trial participants were enrolled into age subgroups of 18-55, 56-69 and 70-plus years, which contained roughly 150, 30 and 60 TCR-sequenced participants, respectively.

What the research found in general, with its limitations: Because no day 14 peak-response samples were available, the repertoires could be characterized only after the peak T cell response. Nearly half of unique spike-specific TCRs reportedly recognized epitopes outside regions mutated in the B.1.351 and B.1.1.7 variants. Participants were mostly white British, with more females than males. The authors suggested clonal diversity may have been underestimated. The vaccine-associated CD4 TCRs covered the entire spike protein, and the dominant responses fell in regions 160-218 and 743-854. Conclusions about previously exposed vaccinees are limited because only five to seven AZD1222 recipients were SARS-CoV-2 seropositive at baseline. After two AZD1222 doses, spike-specific TCR breadth and depth were significantly higher than at day 0 and than in MenACWY recipients. The 56-69-year group was small, and its depth increase did not reach significance, likely because of low power.

The CDR3 regions of human TCRbeta chains were analyzed by immunosequencing. As for the original processing: Repertoire TCRs were matched against a reference library of SARS-CoV-2-specific TCRs generated with the MIRA antigen-specificity platform. Breadth was defined as the fraction of unique TCRs that were SARS-CoV-2-associated, and depth was defined as the fraction of total T cells that were SARS-CoV-2-associated. Using the MIRA data, each spike-specific TCR was mapped to the spike region that the TCR reacts to and placed in a CD4 or CD8 class. Log10-transformed breadth and depth values were compared by one-way ANOVA with Sidak's multiple comparisons tests. The source is immuneACCESS, and TCRdb retained only in-frame sequences with V and J called. Part of the clones is not carried over; for the studies checked, unresolved V genes explain less than half of this, and the remainder is unexplained. V and J calls and clone size follow that table, whereas D and trimming were derived from the DNA. Across this sample there are more than 95,000 clones, with around nine tenths seen only once. Over 3% of the sample is held by the ten biggest clonotypes.

This specimen's time point label, interpreted: about 28 days (+/-7) after the second vaccine dose. The meaning of the sample's treatment or condition label: meningococcal conjugate vaccine given as trial control. Vaccinee samples came from UK trials COV001 and COV002, including a single-blind randomized controlled phase 2/3 trial of AZD1222 (ChAdOx1 nCoV-19) in healthy adults. For TCRbeta chain sequencing, PBMC samples were collected from trial participants at day 0 and at day 28 after the second dose. About this clone itself: The specificity of this receptor is unknown. Base qualities are missing; no much larger clone stands one base away.

CDR1 MNHEY and CDR2 SVGAGI are derived from the germline V gene. At the junction V is shortened by 6 bases and J by 7 bases; bases outside the gene matches: 7. The CDR3 runs 15 residues from the cysteine to the phenylalanine. Here the CDR3 DNA is all that survives: 45 bases in frame from base 1. The sequence was collected from an adult who received the MenACWY meningococcal vaccine as a control. This receptor chain uses TRBV6-5 and TRBJ2-2; TRBD2 fits 11 bases in the junction. The specimen comprised peripheral blood, sampled 28 days after the second dose of the MenACWY control vaccine. For the CDR3, the sequence is CASRASGGYGGELFF. The DNA sequence follows: TGTGCCAGCAGGGCTAGCGGGGGGTATGGCGGGGAGCTGTTTTTT.